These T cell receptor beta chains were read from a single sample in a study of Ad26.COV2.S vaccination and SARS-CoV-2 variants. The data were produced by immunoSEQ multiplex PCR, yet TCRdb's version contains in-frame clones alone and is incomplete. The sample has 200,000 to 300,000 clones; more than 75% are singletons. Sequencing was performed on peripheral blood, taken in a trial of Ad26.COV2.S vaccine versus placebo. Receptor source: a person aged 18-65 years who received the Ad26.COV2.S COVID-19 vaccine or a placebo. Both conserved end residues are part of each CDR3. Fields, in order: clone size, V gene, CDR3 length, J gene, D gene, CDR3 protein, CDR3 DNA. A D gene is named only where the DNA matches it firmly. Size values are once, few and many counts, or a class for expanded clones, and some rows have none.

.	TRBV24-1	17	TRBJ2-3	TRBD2	CATSDWASGMDGDTQYF	TGTGCCACCAGTGATTGGGCTAGCGGGATGGACGGAGATACGCAGTATTTT
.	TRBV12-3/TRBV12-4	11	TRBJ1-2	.	CASQDYYGYTF	TGTGCCAGCCAAGACTACTATGGCTACACCTTC
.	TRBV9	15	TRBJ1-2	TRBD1	CASSAGQGANYGYTF	TGTGCCAGCAGCGCGGGACAGGGGGCGAACTATGGCTACACCTTC
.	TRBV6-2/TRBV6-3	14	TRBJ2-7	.	CASSYSSSTYEQYF	TGTGCCAGCAGTTACTCCTCCAGCACCTACGAGCAGTACTTC
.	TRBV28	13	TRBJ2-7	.	CASSPFLAGGPPF	TGTGCCAGCAGTCCCTTCTTGGCGGGCGGTCCCCCCTTC
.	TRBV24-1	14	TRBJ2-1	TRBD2	CATSGREVNDEQFF	TGTGCCACCAGTGGGCGGGAGGTGAACGATGAGCAGTTCTTC
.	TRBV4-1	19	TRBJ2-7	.	CASSQVKGIPLTLSYEQYF	TGCGCCAGCAGCCAAGTGAAGGGAATACCTCTAACTTTAAGCTACGAGCAGTACTTC
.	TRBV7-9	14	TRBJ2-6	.	CASSPLGGANVLTF	TGTGCCAGCAGCCCTCTGGGTGGGGCCAACGTCCTGACTTTC
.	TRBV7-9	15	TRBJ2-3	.	CASSPVAARTDTQYF	TGTGCCAGCAGCCCAGTGGCAGCCCGCACAGATACGCAGTATTTT
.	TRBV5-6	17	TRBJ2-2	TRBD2	CASSPGLASGETGELFF	TGTGCCAGCAGCCCTGGGTTAGCTAGCGGGGAAACCGGGGAGCTGTTTTTT
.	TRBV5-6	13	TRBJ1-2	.	CASSPGRFYGYTF	TGTGCCAGCAGCCCGGGCAGATTCTATGGCTACACCTTC
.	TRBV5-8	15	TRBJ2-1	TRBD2	CASATVGGKANEQFF	TGTGCCAGCGCCACCGTCGGGGGGAAGGCGAATGAGCAGTTCTTC
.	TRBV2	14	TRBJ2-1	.	CASSEGILYNEQFF	TGTGCCAGCAGTGAAGGGATTCTCTACAATGAGCAGTTCTTC
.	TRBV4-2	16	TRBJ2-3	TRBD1	CASSQETGRFTDTQYF	TGTGCCAGCAGCCAAGAGACAGGGCGGTTCACAGATACGCAGTATTTT
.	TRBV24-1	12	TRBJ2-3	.	CATSGSTATQYF	TGTGCCACCAGTGGAAGTACAGCTACGCAGTATTTT
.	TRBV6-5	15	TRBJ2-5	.	CASSYGGHQQETQYF	TGTGCCAGCAGTTACGGGGGACACCAACAAGAGACCCAGTACTTC
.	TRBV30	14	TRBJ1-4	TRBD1	CACQTGTGVEKLFF	TGTGCCTGTCAGACCGGGACAGGGGTCGAAAAACTGTTTTTT
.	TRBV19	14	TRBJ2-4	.	CASSILAGLNIQYF	TGTGCCAGTAGTATACTTGCGGGGCTAAACATTCAGTACTTC
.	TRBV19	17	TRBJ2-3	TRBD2	CASRTSGGSARTDTQYF	TGTGCCAGTAGGACTAGCGGAGGGTCTGCTCGCACAGATACGCAGTATTTT
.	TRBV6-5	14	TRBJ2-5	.	CASTSLGSGETQYF	TGTGCCAGCACCTCCTTAGGGTCAGGAGAGACCCAGTACTTC
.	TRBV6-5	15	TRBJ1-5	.	CASRRSGGSDQPQHF	TGTGCCAGCAGGCGATCGGGGGGTTCGGATCAGCCCCAGCATTTT
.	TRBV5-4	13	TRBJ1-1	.	CASSTGRVTEAFF	TGTGCCAGCAGCACAGGGCGGGTCACTGAAGCTTTCTTT
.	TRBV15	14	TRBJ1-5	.	CATSRAGGERSQHF	TGTGCCACCAGCAGGGCCGGGGGGGAGAGGTCCCAGCATTTT
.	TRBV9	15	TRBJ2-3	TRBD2	CASSVRTSVTDTQYF	TGTGCCAGCAGCGTCCGGACTAGCGTCACAGATACGCAGTATTTT
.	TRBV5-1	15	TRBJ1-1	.	CASSLGSGMNTEAFF	TGCGCCAGCAGCTTGGGGTCGGGAATGAACACTGAAGCTTTCTTT
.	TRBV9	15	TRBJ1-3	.	CASSQGLSAGNTIYF	TGTGCCAGCAGCCAAGGACTGTCTGCTGGAAACACCATATATTTT
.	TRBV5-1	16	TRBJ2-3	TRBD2	CASSLPPRTRTDTQYF	TGCGCCAGCAGCTTGCCGCCTCGGACTAGGACAGATACGCAGTATTTT
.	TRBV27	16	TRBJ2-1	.	CASSPLQGGFYNEQFF	TGTGCCAGCAGCCCTCTGCAGGGGGGCTTCTACAATGAGCAGTTCTTC
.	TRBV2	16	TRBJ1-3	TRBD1	CASSETGPSSGNTIYF	TGTGCCAGCAGTGAGACAGGGCCGAGCTCTGGAAACACCATATATTTT
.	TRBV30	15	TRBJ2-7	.	CAWSTDSRRSYEQYF	TGTGCCTGGAGTACTGACAGCAGGCGCTCCTACGAGCAGTACTTC
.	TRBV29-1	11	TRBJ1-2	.	CSFRSGVGYTF	TGCAGCTTCCGCTCAGGGGTTGGCTACACCTTC
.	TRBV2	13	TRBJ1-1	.	CASSQDGNTEAFF	TGTGCCAGCAGTCAGGACGGGAACACTGAAGCTTTCTTT
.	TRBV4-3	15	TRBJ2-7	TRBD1	CASSQSDRGVYEQYF	TGCGCCAGCAGCCAGAGTGACAGGGGGGTTTACGAGCAGTACTTC
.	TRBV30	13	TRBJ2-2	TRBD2	CAVAGGLTGELFF	TGTGCCGTAGCGGGGGGCCTCACCGGGGAGCTGTTTTTT
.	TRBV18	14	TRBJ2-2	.	CASSPRQTTGELFF	TGTGCCAGCTCACCAAGACAGACCACCGGGGAGCTGTTTTTT
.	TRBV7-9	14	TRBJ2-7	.	CASSFGGNSYEQYF	TGTGCCAGCAGCTTCGGGGGTAATAGCTACGAGCAGTACTTC
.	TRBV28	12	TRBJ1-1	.	CASRKVNTEAFF	TGTGCCAGCAGAAAGGTGAACACTGAAGCTTTCTTT
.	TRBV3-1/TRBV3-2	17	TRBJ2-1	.	CASSQAIVTRVYNEQFF	TGTGCCAGCAGCCAAGCAATTGTGACTAGGGTATACAATGAGCAGTTCTTC
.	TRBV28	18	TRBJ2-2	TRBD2	CASRQLSGGAPRIGELFF	TGTGCCAGCAGACAGCTCAGCGGGGGGGCTCCTCGGATCGGGGAGCTGTTTTTT
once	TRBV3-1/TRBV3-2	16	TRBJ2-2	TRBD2	CASSQSRGLDSGELFF	TGTGCCAGCAGCCAATCCAGGGGACTAGATTCCGGGGAGCTGTTTTTT
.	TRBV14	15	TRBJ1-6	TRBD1	CASSRTRDSNSPLHF	TGTGCCAGCAGCCGGACGAGGGACAGCAATTCACCCCTCCACTTT
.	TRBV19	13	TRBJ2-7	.	CASSTTSGAEQYF	TGTGCCAGTAGTACAACCTCAGGGGCCGAGCAGTACTTC
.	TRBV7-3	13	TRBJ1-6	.	CASSASYNSPLHF	TGTGCCAGCAGCGCATCCTATAATTCACCCCTCCACTTT
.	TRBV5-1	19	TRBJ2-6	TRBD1	CASSLAWDSQFSGANVLTF	TGCGCCAGCAGCTTGGCCTGGGACAGTCAATTCTCTGGGGCCAACGTCCTGACTTTC
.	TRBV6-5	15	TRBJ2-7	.	CASSLDRAPTYEQYF	TGTGCCAGCAGCCTCGACAGAGCCCCAACCTACGAGCAGTACTTC
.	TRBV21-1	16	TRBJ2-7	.	CASSKGQNHKPYEQYF	TGTGCCAGCAGCAAAGGTCAGAATCACAAGCCCTACGAGCAGTACTTC
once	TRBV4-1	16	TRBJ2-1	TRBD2	CASSQEASGSRNEQFF	TGCGCCAGCAGCCAAGAGGCTAGCGGGAGCAGGAATGAGCAGTTCTTC
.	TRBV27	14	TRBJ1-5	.	CASSPGRGNQPQHF	TGTGCCAGCAGCCCGGGTCGGGGCAATCAGCCCCAGCATTTT
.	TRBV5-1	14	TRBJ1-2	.	CASSPGMGSYGYTF	TGCGCCAGCAGCCCGGGAATGGGATCCTATGGCTACACCTTC
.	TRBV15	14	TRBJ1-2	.	CATSRVPAYYGYTF	TGTGCCACCAGCAGAGTTCCTGCCTACTATGGCTACACCTTC
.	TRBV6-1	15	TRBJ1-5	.	CASSEGAGQNQPQHF	TGTGCCAGCAGTGAAGGGGCAGGGCAAAATCAGCCCCAGCATTTT
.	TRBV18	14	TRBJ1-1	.	CASSPMGVGTEAFF	TGTGCCAGCTCACCAATGGGTGTCGGCACTGAAGCTTTCTTT
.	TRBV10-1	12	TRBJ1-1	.	CASSEGRRGAFF	TGCGCCAGCAGTGAGGGCAGGCGGGGAGCTTTCTTT
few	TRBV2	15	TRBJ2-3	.	CASSGQSTSTDTQYF	TGTGCCAGCAGTGGACAGAGCACTAGCACAGATACGCAGTATTTT
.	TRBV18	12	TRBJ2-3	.	CASSPFADTQYF	TGTGCCAGCTCACCATTCGCAGATACGCAGTATTTT
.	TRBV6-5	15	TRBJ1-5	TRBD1	CASSPTGVSNQPQHF	TGTGCCAGCAGCCCGACAGGGGTTAGCAATCAGCCCCAGCATTTT
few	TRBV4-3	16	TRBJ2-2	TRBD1	CASSARDSANTGELFF	TGCGCCAGCAGCGCAAGGGACAGCGCGAACACCGGGGAGCTGTTTTTT
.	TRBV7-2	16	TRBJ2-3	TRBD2	CASSLSSGVSTDTQYF	TGTGCCAGCAGCTTATCTAGCGGGGTCAGCACAGATACGCAGTATTTT
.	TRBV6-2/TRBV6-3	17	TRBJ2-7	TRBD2	CASSYGRLAGTIYEQYF	TGTGCCAGCAGTTACGGCAGACTAGCCGGAACGATCTACGAGCAGTACTTC
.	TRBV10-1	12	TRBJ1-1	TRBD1	CASSPRQGSFFF	TGCGCCAGCAGTCCACGACAGGGGTCCTTCTTCTTT